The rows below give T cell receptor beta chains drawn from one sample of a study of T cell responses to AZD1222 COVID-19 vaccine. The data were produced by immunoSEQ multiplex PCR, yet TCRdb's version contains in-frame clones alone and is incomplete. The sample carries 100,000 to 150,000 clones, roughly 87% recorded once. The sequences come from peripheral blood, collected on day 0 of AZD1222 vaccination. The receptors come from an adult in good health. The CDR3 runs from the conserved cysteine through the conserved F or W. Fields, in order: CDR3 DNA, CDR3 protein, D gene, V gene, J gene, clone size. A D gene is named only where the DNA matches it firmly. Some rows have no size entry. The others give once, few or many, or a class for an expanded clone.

TGTGCCAGCAGCGTCGGAGCCCGACAAGAGACCCAGTACTTC	CASSVGARQETQYF	.	TRBV9	TRBJ2-5	once
TGTGCCAGCAGGGCTGGGAGACAGGGGCTTCAGCCCCAGCATTTT	CASRAGRQGLQPQHF	TRBD1	TRBV6-5	TRBJ1-5	.
TGTGCCAGCAGCCTAACCTGGGGGGGCCCGGGGAACATTCAGTACTTC	CASSLTWGGPGNIQYF	.	TRBV9	TRBJ2-4	once
TGTGCCAGCACCCGAAGGGGCGACTTAAAAACCTACGAGCAGTACTTC	CASTRRGDLKTYEQYF	.	TRBV7-9	TRBJ2-7	few
TGTGCCAGCTCGGTTGGTCAGAACGAGCAGTACTTC	CASSVGQNEQYF	.	TRBV18	TRBJ2-7	.
TGTGCCAGCATGGGACAGGGCGGCTATGGCTACACCTTC	CASMGQGGYGYTF	TRBD1	TRBV6-5	TRBJ1-2	.
TGTGCCTGGAGTGCTGGGACCCGGGAAAACATTCAGTACTTC	CAWSAGTRENIQYF	.	TRBV30	TRBJ2-4	.
TGCGCCAGCAGCCAAGATCAGAGGGGCGGGCAGCCCCAGCATTTT	CASSQDQRGGQPQHF	.	TRBV4-3	TRBJ1-5	.
TGCGCCAGCAGCTTAGACGTTGCAACTAATGAAAAACTGTTTTTT	CASSLDVATNEKLFF	.	TRBV5-1	TRBJ1-4	.
TGTGCCAGCAGTCCGGGACAGAACTATGGCTACACCTTC	CASSPGQNYGYTF	TRBD1	TRBV12-3/TRBV12-4	TRBJ1-2	few
TGTGCCAGCAGCCAGGGGGTGGCGTTGAACACTGAAGCTTTCTTT	CASSQGVALNTEAFF	.	TRBV4-2	TRBJ1-1	.
TGTGCCAGCAGTGAAGGTTCTAGGGATACGCAGTATTTT	CASSEGSRDTQYF	.	TRBV2	TRBJ2-3	.
TGTGCCAGCTCACCCCGATTTTCCTCTGGAAACACCATATATTTT	CASSPRFSSGNTIYF	.	TRBV18	TRBJ1-3	.
TGTGCCAGCACCTCACCCCGTGAGGGGTACGGCTACACCTTC	CASTSPREGYGYTF	.	TRBV27	TRBJ1-2	.
TGCGCCAGCAGGGCGGGGACAGATACGCAGTATTTT	CASRAGTDTQYF	.	TRBV10-2	TRBJ2-3	.
TGTGCCAGCAGCGTAGTGGCTGCCAAGAACACTGAAGCTTTCTTT	CASSVVAAKNTEAFF	.	TRBV9	TRBJ1-1	.
TGCAGCGTTCGGCGGGGGAACCCCACAGATACGCAGTATTTT	CSVRRGNPTDTQYF	TRBD2	TRBV29-1	TRBJ2-3	.
TGTGCCAGCAGCCTCCCCCGGGACAGCGGTCTTGAAGCTTTCTTT	CASSLPRDSGLEAFF	TRBD1	TRBV7-9	TRBJ1-1	.
TGTGCCAGCAAGCTCCCCGGACAGGGGGCGGGGGGTACGCAGTATTTT	CASKLPGQGAGGTQYF	TRBD1	TRBV5-8	TRBJ2-3	.
TGTGCCAGCAGTTCCCTAGCGGGGAGCACAGATACGCAGTATTTT	CASSSLAGSTDTQYF	TRBD2	TRBV7-3	TRBJ2-3	.
TGTGCCAGCAGAACCCCGGGTCCGGAGGGGAGGGGCCGTCGGGGCGCTGAAGCTTTCTTT	CASRTPGPEGRGRRGAEAFF	.	TRBV28	TRBJ1-1	.
TGCGCCAGCAGCCAAGACAGGGGGAATTCACCCCTCCACTTT	CASSQDRGNSPLHF	TRBD1	TRBV4-1	TRBJ1-6	.
TGCGCCAGCAGCCCCGGGGGCGGGTATAGCAATCAGCCCCAGCATTTT	CASSPGGGYSNQPQHF	.	TRBV5-1	TRBJ1-5	.
TGTGCCTGGAGTGCAGGGAATCCCTATGGCTACACCTTC	CAWSAGNPYGYTF	.	TRBV30	TRBJ1-2	.
TGTGCCTGGAGTAGGGGGCATACTGAAGCTTTCTTT	CAWSRGHTEAFF	TRBD1	TRBV30	TRBJ1-1	.
TGTGCCAGCAGTCCGGAATCAGGGTGGGGTAACGGTCAGCCCCAGCATTTT	CASSPESGWGNGQPQHF	.	TRBV27	TRBJ1-5	.
TGCGCCAGCAGCTTGCCGGACAGGGGCTTCACAGATACGCAGTATTTT	CASSLPDRGFTDTQYF	TRBD1	TRBV5-1	TRBJ2-3	.
TGTGCCGGCCGGGACAGGGGGCTTCCTGAGCAGTTCTTC	CAGRDRGLPEQFF	TRBD1	TRBV30	TRBJ2-1	.
TGTGCCAGCAGTGACCCGGGACAGGGAATACATGGCTACACCTTC	CASSDPGQGIHGYTF	TRBD1	TRBV6-1	TRBJ1-2	.
TGTGCCAGCAGCGTCGCGGGGGGCTCCTACGAGCAGTACTTC	CASSVAGGSYEQYF	TRBD2	TRBV7-9	TRBJ2-7	.
TGTGCCAGCAGTCAAACCGGGACAGACTATGGCTACACCTTC	CASSQTGTDYGYTF	TRBD1	TRBV6-5	TRBJ1-2	once
TGTGCCAGCACCAAGACAGGGGGGTACGAGCAGTACTTC	CASTKTGGYEQYF	TRBD1	TRBV5-6	TRBJ2-7	.
TGTGCCAGCAGCGCAGGGGGCTCCTATAATTCACCCCTCCACTTT	CASSAGGSYNSPLHF	TRBD1	TRBV5-4	TRBJ1-6	.
TGTGCCAGCAGTGAATATCAGGCAACGGGCTACACCTTC	CASSEYQATGYTF	.	TRBV25-1	TRBJ1-2	.
TGTGCCAGCAGTTCGGGACGGAGCACAGATACGCAGTATTTT	CASSSGRSTDTQYF	.	TRBV27	TRBJ2-3	.
TGTGCCAGCAGCTTCGCGATGGGGACCGCGAACACCGGGGAGCTGTTTTTT	CASSFAMGTANTGELFF	.	TRBV5-4	TRBJ2-2	.
TGTGCCAGCAGCTTGGGGTCTAGGGCCTGGGAGGAGACCCAGTACTTC	CASSLGSRAWEETQYF	.	TRBV5-6	TRBJ2-5	.
TGTGCCAGCAGCTTAGCGGAGGGGCGTGAAGCTTTCTTT	CASSLAEGREAFF	.	TRBV7-6	TRBJ1-1	.
TGTGCCAGCAGCGGACCCACGGCCGGAAACACCATATATTTT	CASSGPTAGNTIYF	.	TRBV9	TRBJ1-3	.
TGTGCCAGCGCTACAGGCGCGGGGCAGCCCCAGCATTTT	CASATGAGQPQHF	.	TRBV12-3/TRBV12-4	TRBJ1-5	.
TGTGCCAGCATCCTGGACAGGGGTTATAGCACTGAAGCTTTCTTT	CASILDRGYSTEAFF	TRBD1	TRBV13	TRBJ1-1	few
TGTGCCAGCAGCCAGAGAAGGAGGGGGCTCACTGAAGCTTTCTTT	CASSQRRRGLTEAFF	TRBD1	TRBV14	TRBJ1-1	.
TGTGCCAGCTCACCTTTGACATCAGGGGGCGGCTATAATTCACCCCTCCACTTT	CASSPLTSGGGYNSPLHF	TRBD1	TRBV18	TRBJ1-6	.
TGCGCCTCTTCGGGGGGCCCCTCGGGCACAGATACGCAGTATTTT	CASSGGPSGTDTQYF	.	TRBV29-1	TRBJ2-3	.
TGTGCCAGCAGCCGGACAGGAGATCAGCCCCAGCATTTT	CASSRTGDQPQHF	TRBD1	TRBV7-2	TRBJ1-5	.
TGCGCCAGCAGCCAAGAATGGGTTTTGAACTCCTACGAGCAGTACTTC	CASSQEWVLNSYEQYF	.	TRBV4-1	TRBJ2-7	.
TGTGCCACCAGAGCGCAAGGGGGATCTGAAGCTTTCTTT	CATRAQGGSEAFF	.	TRBV15	TRBJ1-1	.
TGTGCCACCGCCTTTGGGCCGCTGAACACTGAATCCTTCTTT	CATAFGPLNTESFF	.	TRBV6-5	TRBJ1-1	.
TGTGCCAGCAGCTATGAAGGGGACTCACCCCTCCACTTT	CASSYEGDSPLHF	.	TRBV7-9	TRBJ1-6	.
TGTGCCAGCAGAAGAGGTAGCACAGATACGCAGTATTTT	CASRRGSTDTQYF	.	TRBV2	TRBJ2-3	.